A single sample gave rise to the 21 T cell receptor beta chains below, sequenced in a study of cytomegalovirus exposure and HLA in healthy donors. PCR used 60 Vbeta primers and 13 Jbeta primers. The table came from immunoSEQ multiplex PCR; TCRdb's copy has only in-frame clones and leaves some out. The table lists approximately 190,000 clones, about four fifths of them singletons. The sample comprised PBMCs. The origin of the receptors is a woman in her 30s in good health and CMV-seropositive.

The chain recombines TRBV9 with TRBJ1-2, with D uncertain. Germline CDR1 is SGDLS and CDR2 is YYNGEE. Trimming left V 5 bases short and J 8 bases short, with 7 bases between. CDR3 length: 10 amino acids. The CDR3 loop is CASRGRGYTF. The CDR3, as DNA: TGTGCCAGCAGGGGCCGAGGCTACACCTTC.

The chain has TRBV7-8 and TRBJ1-5; 7 bases match TRBD1. After removal of 5 bases from V and 0 bases from J, the junction contained 10 bases not matched to a gene. This CDR3 has 17 residues. Germline CDR1 and CDR2: SGHVS and FQNEAQ. The CDR3 sequence: CASSPRTGRVSNQPQHF. In DNA, the CDR3 is TGTGCCAGCAGCCCTAGGACAGGAAGGGTTAGCAATCAGCCCCAGCATTTT. Full variable domain (remainder filled in from reference TRBV7-8 and TRBJ1-5): GAGVSQSPRYKVAKRGQDVALRCDPISGHVSLFWYQQALGQGPEFLTYFQNEAQLDKSGLPSDRFFAERPEGSVSTLKIQRTQQEDSAVYLCASSPRTGRVSNQPQHFGDGTRLSIL.

This chain joins TRBV5-5 and TRBJ2-7; D call uncertain. The CDR3 has 12 residues. The V and J ends lost 3 bases and 0 bases respectively, with 4 bases between them. The germline CDR1 and CDR2 sequences are SGHKS and YYEKEE (reference sequence). In DNA form, the CDR3 reads TGTGCCAGCAGCTCCCTCTCCTACGAGCAGTACTTC. Translating gives CASSSLSYEQYF.

The CDR3 bases are TGTGCCACCCAAAGACTAGCGGGGAACAATGAGCAGTTCTTC. This encodes CATQRLAGNNEQFF. This sequence joins TRBV2 and TRBJ2-1; 11 positions agree with TRBD2. The CDR3 spans 14 residues. The germline CDR1 and CDR2 sequences are SNHLY and FYNNEI. Trimming removed 10 bases from V and 5 bases from J; junction bases left unmatched: 7.

The V gene is TRBV18, the J gene TRBJ2-1; 7 bases match TRBD1. The CDR3 has 20 residues. From germline, CDR1 is KGHSH and CDR2 LQKENI. The J segment lost 0 bases and the V segment lost 1 base, leaving 15 bases of the junction unmatched. The CDR3 is CASSPLPTGEAASSYNEQFF. The CDR3 nucleotides are TGTGCCAGCTCACCACTTCCCACAGGGGAAGCGGCCAGCTCCTACAATGAGCAGTTCTTC.

The chain joins TRBV27 to TRBJ2-1, with D perhaps matching TRBD2 (6 bases). V gave up 4 bases and J gave up 2 bases, with 15 bases separating them. Germline V gives CDR1 MNHEY, CDR2 SMNVEV (reference sequence). The CDR3 is 16 residues long. DNA of the CDR3: TGTGCCAGCAGTTCCACCCGGGACTTAGCCTACAATGAGCAGTTCTTC. Translation: CASSSTRDLAYNEQFF.

The chain joins TRBV11-3 to TRBJ2-7, with D tentatively TRBD1 (6 bases). Germline lookup yields CDR1 SGHNT and CDR2 YENEEA. This CDR3 spans 15 amino acids. Trimming removed 3 bases from V and 0 bases from J, with 12 bases in between. CDR3 DNA sequence: TGTGCCAGCAGCTTGTTGACAGGCACCTCCTACGAGCAGTACTTC. It encodes CASSLLTGTSYEQYF.

V gene TRBV5-4 combines with J gene TRBJ1-3; D uncertain. CDR3 length equals 14 residues. Germline lookup yields CDR1 SGHNT and CDR2 YYREEE (reference sequence). V lost 1 base and J lost 0, with 5 bases in between. This chain's CDR3 is CASSLSVSGNTIYF. CDR3 bases: TGTGCCAGCAGCTTGTCGGTCTCTGGAAACACCATATATTTT.

This clone was seen a few times. CDR3 sequence (DNA): TGTGCCAGCAGACGATCCGGGGCGGGAGACCCCACCGGGGAGCTGTTTTTT. Residues: CASRRSGAGDPTGELFF. The chain couples TRBV28 to TRBJ2-2; 7 bases align to TRBD2. The germline V gene encodes CDR1 MDHEN and CDR2 SYDVKM. The CDR3 consists of 17 residues. V lost 6 bases, J lost 4 bases, and 14 bases stayed unmatched.

This clone was detected once. The chain employs TRBV28 and TRBJ1-5; 9 bases align to TRBD1. CDR1 and CDR2 (germline): MDHEN, SYDVKM. V was clipped by 5 bases and J by 7 bases; unmatched bases: 3. The CDR3 spans 13 residues. CDR3 in DNA: TGTGCCAGCAGTACAGGGGGCTGGCAGCCCCAGCATTTT. Protein product: CASSTGGWQPQHF.

The chain joins TRBV28 to TRBJ2-7; tentative D call: TRBD2 (7 bases). The CDR3 consists of 12 residues. The germline V gene encodes CDR1 MDHEN and CDR2 SYDVKM. Trimming pared 2 bases from V and 11 bases from J, leaving 13 bases between. CDR3 sequence reads: CASSLIQGREYF. CDR3 DNA: TGTGCCAGCAGTTTAATTCAGGGGAGGGAGTACTTC.

This chain joins TRBV30 and TRBJ1-1; 11 nucleotides match TRBD1. Germline-derived CDR1 and CDR2 are GTSNPN and SVGIG (reference sequence). J gave up 3 bases and V 3 bases, and 6 bases lay outside the gene matches. This CDR3 contains 15 residues. The CDR3 DNA sequence: TGTGCCTGGAGCCTATTGGGACAGGGGGACACTGAAGCTTTCTTT. Its protein is CAWSLLGQGDTEAFF.

V and J are TRBV5-1 and TRBJ2-3; 10 nucleotides match TRBD1. The CDR3 runs 15 residues. After removal of 4 bases from V and 4 bases from J, the junction contained 6 bases not matched to a gene. Germline CDR1 reads SGHRS; CDR2 reads YFSETQ. The CDR3 protein is CASSPFGTGADTQYF. DNA for the CDR3: TGCGCCAGCAGCCCGTTCGGGACAGGGGCAGATACGCAGTATTTT.

This chain links TRBV4-2 with TRBJ2-6; D gene ambiguous. The V gene's germline CDR1 is LGHNA and CDR2 YNFKEQ. V gave up 1 base and J gave up 3 bases, with 4 bases separating them. The CDR3 is made up of 14 amino acids. The CDR3 loop reads CASSQALGANVLTF. The CDR3 DNA reads as TGTGCCAGCAGCCAAGCACTTGGGGCCAACGTCCTGACTTTC.

The count of this clone is one. This chain joins TRBV5-8 and TRBJ2-7; 7 bases fit TRBD2. V gave up 1 base and J gave up 5 bases; unmatched junction bases: 6. From germline, CDR1 is SGHTS and CDR2 YDEGEE. This CDR3 is 14 amino acids long. CDR3 sequence (DNA): TGTGCCAGCAGCTTGCCGGGGACTATAGACGAGCAGTACTTC. Amino acid sequence: CASSLPGTIDEQYF.

The chain carries TRBV27 and TRBJ2-3, with 7 bases fitting TRBD1. V lost 5 bases and J lost 1; bases outside the gene matches: 3. Per the germline V gene, CDR1 is MNHEY and CDR2 is SMNVEV (reference sequence). The CDR3 covers 14 residues. CDR3 coding DNA: TGTGCCAGCAGTAGGGGGCCCCGCACAGATACGCAGTATTTT. As protein: CASSRGPRTDTQYF.

The CDR3 loop reads CASSPGQSSYEQYF. DNA for the CDR3: TGTGCCAGCAGCCCGGGACAGAGCTCCTACGAGCAGTACTTC. The chain employs TRBV13 and TRBJ2-7; 7 nucleotides line up with TRBD1. J was trimmed by 0 bases and V by 5 bases; bases with no gene match: 4. CDR3 size: 14 residues. Looked up from germline, CDR1 is PRHDT and CDR2 is FYEKMQ (reference sequence).

This rearrangement joins TRBV9 to TRBJ2-7, with TRBD1 matching 7 bases. Germline trimming cut 0 bases from V and 7 bases from J; bases unmatched to any gene: 10. The CDR3 runs to 15 residues. Germline V gene data show CDR1 as SGDLS and CDR2 as YYNGEE. CDR3 bases: TGTGCCAGCAGCGTAGACCCGACAGGGAGAGAAGAGCAGTACTTC. As protein: CASSVDPTGREEQYF.

About this clone itself: One end of the junction fails to match germline, which may point to a read error. The V call is TRBV7-9, the J call TRBJ1-1; TRBD1 might be the D (6 bases). Germline CDR1 is SEHNR and CDR2 is FQNEAQ (reference sequence). This CDR3 is 15 amino acids long. The DNA of the CDR3 is TGTGCCAGCAGCCAACCCACGTCGGACAGAACTGAGGCTTTCTTT. This encodes CASSQPTSDRTEAFF.

The chain combines TRBV19 with TRBJ1-4; D is uncertain. The length of the CDR3 is 15 residues. Germline V lookup: CDR1 LNHDA, CDR2 SQIVND (reference sequence). With 6 bases removed from V and 5 bases from J, the gap between germline ends came to 16 bases. Here the CDR3 DNA reads TGTGCCAGTAGGGATCTTGTGACTCCGAATGAAAAACTGTTTTTT. Protein sequence: CASRDLVTPNEKLFF. The whole variable domain, filled in from reference TRBV19 and TRBJ1-4, reads DGGITQSPKYLFRKEGQNVTLSCEQNLNHDAMYWYRQDPGQGLRLIYYSQIVNDFQKGDIAEGYSVSREKKESFPLTVTSAQKNPTAFYLCASRDLVTPNEKLFFGSGTQLSVL.

The chain is built from TRBV30 and TRBJ2-5; maybe TRBD2 (6 bases). CDR3 size: 13 residues. Trimming left V 2 bases short and J 10 bases short, with 17 bases between. Germline CDR1 is GTSNPN and CDR2 is SVGIG (reference sequence). CDR3 nucleotide sequence: TGTGCCTGGAGTCAAGCGCCCGGGGGTGACCAGTACTTC. This gives the protein CAWSQAPGGDQYF.